This T cell receptor beta chain was recovered during a study of blood T cell repertoires in COVID-19. Study-level information: Acute and convalescent COVID-19 samples came from the United States, Italy and Spain. PBMCs, B-cell-depleted T cells, or T cells provided the cDNA or gDNA that made up the material.

In the study's own analysis: Reference gene primer amplification in the assay estimated nucleated cell counts. Profiled with immunoSEQ multiplex PCR; TCRdb holds only in-frame clones, not every one. V and J calls and clone size are copied from that table; D and trimming were computed from the DNA. The sample contains about 100,000 clones, approximately 93% of which appear only once. This clone has just one count. This CDR3 has 15 amino acids. CDR1 is SGHTA and CDR2 is FQGNSA in the germline V gene. The ends lost 2 bases at V and 5 bases at J; junction bases unmatched: 6. The sequence was collected from a man aged 45-60 years with active COVID-19. The genes are TRBV7-2 and TRBJ2-3, with TRBD2 matching 8 bases. The sample consisted of peripheral blood. CDR3 protein: CASSLTSGVQDTQYF. The DNA of the CDR3 is TGTGCCAGCAGCTTAACTAGCGGAGTGCAAGATACGCAGTATTTT.